Presented here are 13 T cell receptor beta chains from one specimen sequenced in a study of control samples from healthy donors and cancer patients. Generated by immunoSEQ multiplex PCR, the TCRdb table keeps only in-frame clones and is missing some. The table has about 140,000 clones, 92% seen once; the top ten hold around 11%. Source material: blood. Receptors originate from a young man in good health.

The chain links TRBV5-4 to TRBJ2-7; 8 bases line up with TRBD2. V dropped 4 bases and J dropped 2; count of bases not matched to a gene: 5. Germline V gene sequence: CDR1 SGHNT, CDR2 YYREEE (reference sequence). CDR3 length: 14 residues. The CDR3 loop is CASSPGGPPYEQYF. In DNA, the CDR3 is TGTGCCAGCAGCCCGGGAGGGCCTCCCTACGAGCAGTACTTC.

The chain has TRBV15 and TRBJ2-3; D gene ambiguous. V lost 5 bases and J 1 base, leaving 4 bases between the germline ends. CDR1 is LNHNV, CDR2 YYDKDF, per germline (reference sequence). This CDR3 has 12 amino acids. The DNA of the CDR3 is TGTGCCACCAGCTTACGCACAGATACGCAGTATTTT. It is translated as CATSLRTDTQYF.

This chain uses TRBV7-9 with TRBJ1-2; D not certain. The CDR3 runs 13 residues. Looked up from germline, CDR1 is SEHNR and CDR2 is FQNEAQ (reference sequence). Trimming removed 3 bases from V and 8 bases from J, with 13 bases in between. The DNA of the CDR3 is TGTGCCAGCAGCTTGATTGGGTCGGTCGGCTACACCTTC. Encoded protein: CASSLIGSVGYTF.

The gene calls are TRBV27 and TRBJ1-6; D is ambiguous. With 3 bases removed from V and 0 bases from J, the gap between germline ends came to 12 bases. The length of the CDR3 is 17 residues. The germline V gene has CDR1 MNHEY and CDR2 SMNVEV (reference sequence). The CDR3 region has the DNA TGTGCCAGCAGTTTCAAACCCGCGAGCTCCTATAATTCACCCCTCCACTTT. Protein sequence: CASSFKPASSYNSPLHF.

This clone is a singleton in its sample. The chain combines TRBV7-2 with TRBJ2-7; 13 nucleotides match TRBD2. Trimming took 3 bases from V and 6 from J; bases not matched to a gene: 2. The CDR3 has 14 amino acids. CDR1 and CDR2 from the germline V gene are SGHTA and FQGNSA. The CDR3 loop reads CASSFRTSGSEQYF. In nucleotides, the CDR3 is TGTGCCAGCAGCTTCCGGACTAGCGGGAGCGAGCAGTACTTC.

The genes are TRBV4-1 and TRBJ1-4, with no clear D. Germline values: CDR1 MGHRA, CDR2 YSYEKL. The CDR3 has 16 amino acids. V lost 4 bases and J 4 bases, leaving 16 bases between the germline ends. The chain's CDR3 is CASSPRTRVNNEKLFF. The CDR3 DNA sequence: TGCGCCAGCAGCCCACGGACCCGCGTAAATAATGAAAAACTGTTTTTT.

The chain joins TRBV7-8 to TRBJ2-5; D gene ambiguous. Trimming left V 2 bases short and J 5 bases short, with 12 bases between. The CDR3 is 14 amino acids. Germline assignment: CDR1 SGHVS and CDR2 FQNEAQ. The DNA of the CDR3 is TGTGCCAGCAGCTTACTTCAAGGTTACGAGACCCAGTACTTC. Its protein is CASSLLQGYETQYF.

V gene TRBV4-2 combines with J gene TRBJ2-6; no clear D gene. The V end was cut by 0 bases, the J end by 0 bases, with 3 bases between. The CDR3 covers 15 residues. Germline V lookup: CDR1 LGHNA, CDR2 YNFKEQ. CDR3 nucleotides: TGTGCCAGCAGCCAAGAAGCCTCTGGGGCCAACGTCCTGACTTTC. Encoded protein: CASSQEASGANVLTF.

This chain links TRBV6-2 or TRBV6-3 with TRBJ1-2; D perhaps matches TRBD1 (6 bases). The V gene's germline CDR1 is MNHEY and CDR2 SVGEGT. V was trimmed by 4 bases and J by 8 bases, leaving 14 bases between them. This CDR3 region has 13 residues. CDR3 DNA: TGTGCCAGCAGTTTCGGATGGGGGCGGGGCTACACCTTC. Its protein is CASSFGWGRGYTF.

The chain links TRBV27 to TRBJ1-2, with 9 bases matching TRBD1. The CDR3 is 12 residues long. V gave up 8 bases and J gave up 8 bases; unmatched junction bases: 6. Germline assignment: CDR1 MNHEY and CDR2 SMNVEV (reference sequence). The CDR3 reads CASSTGGGGYTF. Written as DNA, the CDR3 is TGTGCCAGCTCCACAGGGGGCGGAGGCTACACCTTC.

V gene TRBV3-1 (or the pseudogene TRBV3-2) combines with J gene TRBJ2-2, with TRBD2 as a possible D gene (6 bases). The V end lost 6 bases, the J end lost 1 base, and 15 bases lay between the germline ends. The V gene's germline CDR1 is LGHDT and CDR2 YNNKEL (reference sequence). The length of the CDR3 is 16 residues. CDR3 region: CASSFPGLVNTGELFF. CDR3 sequence (DNA): TGTGCCAGCAGTTTCCCGGGACTGGTGAACACCGGGGAGCTGTTTTTT.

This clone occurred once. This chain joins TRBV3-1 (or the pseudogene TRBV3-2) and TRBJ2-5, with 8 bases identical to TRBD2. The CDR3 is 16 amino acids. Germline assignment: CDR1 LGHDT and CDR2 YNNKEL (reference sequence). V was pared by 3 bases and J by 5 bases, with 11 bases of the junction left unmatched. In DNA, the CDR3 is TGTGCCAGCAGCCATAGAGCGGGAGTTGGAACGGAGACCCAGTACTTC. It translates to CASSHRAGVGTETQYF.

J is TRBJ1-6 and V is TRBV6-1, with 9 bases matching TRBD1. Germline V gives CDR1 MNHNS, CDR2 SASEGT. This CDR3 region has 17 residues. With 1 base clipped from V and 7 bases from J, the junction kept 8 bases outside the gene matches. DNA for the CDR3: TGTGCCAGCAGTGAAGTCGTCGGCGACAGGGGGAATTCACCCCTCCACTTT. This codes for CASSEVVGDRGNSPLHF.